One TCR beta chain is described in this entry. Its antigen is unknown. The data originate from a study of blood T cells in healthy people across ages. Study results and limitations: Across the age range, TCR beta diversity per million T cells fell in a roughly linear way.

The use of a sample-barcoded 5' primer and a J-beta primer mix characterized a second PCR of about 7 to 12 cycles. TCRdb called the 5' RACE reads again in MiXCR, with one record for every CDR3 protein. The sample yields more than 650,000 distinct CDR3 sequences, roughly 53% seen once. Healthy Caucasians from Russia aged about 6 to 90 served as donors. Investigators took around 11 milliliters of peripheral blood from every donor. Isolation recovered at least 7 million PBMCs from every sample. CDR3 length: 13 residues. Germline-derived CDR1 and CDR2 are MGHRA and YSYEKL. V was shortened by 8 bases and J by 10 bases, with 15 bases between the two germline ends.

This chain links TRBV4-1 with TRBJ1-6; D possibly corresponds to TRBD1 (5 bases). The sequenced material came from blood. This TCR derives from a man at least 80 years old in good health. This CDR3 reads CASQIGAGSPLHF. CDR3 coding DNA: TGCGCCAGCCAGATCGGGGCGGGATCACCCCTCCACTTT.